Sequencing of this T cell receptor beta chain was carried out in a study of T-cell memory formation after mild COVID-19. A single record per CDR3 protein comes from TCRdb applying MiXCR to the 5' RACE reads. This table has just over 200,000 distinct CDR3 sequences, 9.5% appearing once. The CDR3 totals 13 residues. V was pared by 5 bases and J by 2 bases, with 10 bases between. This clonotype was recorded many times. The sample consisted of PBMCs or a T cell subset sorted from them (not recorded which). The chain joins TRBV12-3 or TRBV12-4 to TRBJ2-7, with D perhaps TRBD1 or TRBD2 (5 bases each). The receptor was isolated from a young man who had mild COVID-19 (a few samples of this study predate the infection). Cell type and time point are not known. CDR3 coding DNA: TGTGCCAGCAGTCGGGACGGGGCCTACGAGCAGTACTTC. This gives the protein CASSRDGAYEQYF.